Listed below are T cell receptor beta chains from one sample, sequenced in a study of cytomegalovirus exposure and HLA in healthy donors. Produced via immunoSEQ multiplex PCR; TCRdb's table is partial and in-frame only. This sample has approximately 170,000 clones; around 80% occur once, and the top ten carry more than 2%. The sequenced sample was PBMCs. Receptors originate from a woman aged 25 to 39 in good health and CMV-seropositive. CDR3s include the opening cysteine and the closing phenylalanine or tryptophan. The order of the fields is D gene, clone size, V gene, J gene, CDR3 DNA, CDR3 protein. The D gene is left open where the match is weak. A row's size may be missing; if present it is once, few, many or a size class.

TRBD1,-,TRBV5-1,TRBJ1-4,TGCGCCAGCAGCTCTGGACAGGGCGGGAGTGAAAAACTGTTTTTT,CASSSGQGGSEKLFF
-,once,TRBV21-1,TRBJ2-7,TGTGCCAGCAGCAATTCCTGCAGTTCCCCCTACGAGCAGTACTTC,CASSNSCSSPYEQYF
TRBD1,-,TRBV19,TRBJ1-5,TGTGCCAGTAGTATGGGACAGGGTGGAAATCAGCCCCAGCATTTT,CASSMGQGGNQPQHF
-,-,TRBV5-4,TRBJ2-3,TGTGCCAGCAGCTTGGTGGAGGGGGCTAGTGTTACGCAGTATTTT,CASSLVEGASVTQYF
TRBD1,-,TRBV19,TRBJ1-5,TGTGCCAGTAGTGAACTCCCGGACAGGCCAAATCAGCCCCAGCATTTT,CASSELPDRPNQPQHF
TRBD1,-,TRBV7-8,TRBJ2-1,TGTGCCAGCAGCATAACAGGGGTTACCTACAATGAGCAGTTCTTC,CASSITGVTYNEQFF
-,-,TRBV11-2,TRBJ2-1,TGTGCCAGCAGTCGATCCGGGACTGGAGGAAAGGGTGAGCAGTTCTTC,CASSRSGTGGKGEQFF
-,-,TRBV7-2,TRBJ2-1,TGTGCCAGCAGCTTAGTCAGGGTGAATGAGCAGTTCTTC,CASSLVRVNEQFF
-,-,TRBV7-2,TRBJ1-5,TGTGCCAGCAGCTTGGGTTCGACACAGTTCCCCTATAGCAATCAGCCCCAGCATTTT,CASSLGSTQFPYSNQPQHF
TRBD1,-,TRBV28,TRBJ1-5,TGTGCCAGCAGCCCACCGGGACAGGGATTCACTCAGCCCCAGCATTTT,CASSPPGQGFTQPQHF
TRBD1,-,TRBV9,TRBJ2-7,TGTGCCAGTAATCCAGGGGGTGAAGACTACGAGCAGTACTTC,CASNPGGEDYEQYF
TRBD1,-,TRBV28,TRBJ1-4,TGTGCCAGCAGTTTGACCTTCGGGACAGGGGGCAATGAAAAACTGTTTTTT,CASSLTFGTGGNEKLFF
-,few,TRBV16,TRBJ1-3,TGTGCCAGCAGCCAGACAGCAGTCTCTGGAAACACCATATATTTT,CASSQTAVSGNTIYF
TRBD1,-,TRBV14,TRBJ1-3,TGTGCCAGCAGCCAAGAGAGGGACAGGTGTCGGACAGCCACCTCTGGAAACACCATATATTTT,CASSQERDRCRTATSGNTIYF
-,-,TRBV30,TRBJ1-1,TGTGCCTGGAGTGGGACCAGGACAGACAGGAACACTGAAGCTTTCTTT,CAWSGTRTDRNTEAFF
-,-,TRBV19,TRBJ1-5,TGTGCCAGTAGTATAAATGATGGGACAATAAATCAGCCCCAGCATTTT,CASSINDGTINQPQHF
-,-,TRBV6-4,TRBJ2-5,TGTGCCAGCAGTCTCCGCAAGGGGGTCGCGGGGGAAGAGACCCAGTACTTC,CASSLRKGVAGEETQYF
-,-,TRBV9,TRBJ1-1,TGTGCCAGCAGCGAGGGACACGTGAACACTGAAGCTTTCTTT,CASSEGHVNTEAFF
-,-,TRBV5-6,TRBJ1-1,TGTGCCAGCAGCACCCAACATCTCCAGGGCACTGAAGCTTTCTTT,CASSTQHLQGTEAFF
TRBD1,-,TRBV10-3,TRBJ2-3,TGTGCCATCAGTGAGTCGAAGGGGACAGGGGGCTCAAGGGGAGGTACGCAGTATTTT,CAISESKGTGGSRGGTQYF
TRBD1,-,TRBV25-1,TRBJ2-7,TGTGCCAGCAGTGTACAGGGGGTCTACGAGCAGTACTTC,CASSVQGVYEQYF
TRBD1,few,TRBV6-5,TRBJ1-2,TGTGCCAGCACCGGGGACAGGGAAGGGTCTTATGGCTACACCTTC,CASTGDREGSYGYTF
-,-,TRBV15,TRBJ2-6,TGTGCCACCAGCAGAGATAGGAGGGCTGGGGCCAACGTCCTGACTTTC,CATSRDRRAGANVLTF
-,-,TRBV10-2,TRBJ2-2,TGCGCCAGCAGGGCTAGCCGCCCTCGGGACACCGGGGAGCTGTTTTTT,CASRASRPRDTGELFF
-,-,TRBV2,TRBJ1-2,TGTGCCAGCAGTGAAGATATGGTCGGCAGGGTGTATGGCTACACCTTC,CASSEDMVGRVYGYTF
-,-,TRBV29-1,TRBJ1-1,TGCAGCGGGAACAGGGTGAACACTGAAGCTTTCTTT,CSGNRVNTEAFF
TRBD2,few,TRBV9,TRBJ2-5,TGTGCCAGCGGGCGGGGGACGGCAGAGACCCAGTACTTC,CASGRGTAETQYF
TRBD1,-,TRBV9,TRBJ1-2,TGTGCCAGCAGCTCTGGGACAGGGAGTAACTATGGCTACACCTTC,CASSSGTGSNYGYTF
-,once,TRBV7-9,TRBJ1-5,TGTGCCAGCAGCTTAGTGTTCGGTGGCAGGAGCAATCAGCCCCAGCATTTT,CASSLVFGGRSNQPQHF
TRBD2,-,TRBV5-4,TRBJ2-7,TGTGCCAGCAGCTTGGGCGGGAGGCGCCCGGGGGAGCAGTACTTC,CASSLGGRRPGEQYF
-,-,TRBV27,TRBJ2-7,TGTGCCAGCAGTTTAACAGGGACCTACGAGCAGTACTTC,CASSLTGTYEQYF
-,few,TRBV11-2,TRBJ1-1,TGTGCCAGCAGCTTAGGACAGAACACTGAAGCTTTCTTT,CASSLGQNTEAFF
TRBD1,once,TRBV5-4,TRBJ1-1,TGTGCCAGCGGCGAACAGGGGGTAGGCACTGAAGCTTTCTTT,CASGEQGVGTEAFF
TRBD1,-,TRBV19,TRBJ2-7,TGTGCCAGTAGTACAGACAGGGCAACCTACGAGCAGTACTTC,CASSTDRATYEQYF
TRBD1,few,TRBV12-5,TRBJ1-1,TGTGCTAGTGGTCATTACAGGGGAACTGAAGCTTTCTTT,CASGHYRGTEAFF
TRBD2,-,TRBV6-5,TRBJ2-3,TGTGCCAGCAGCGGGGGGGGAGATACGCAGTATTTT,CASSGGGDTQYF
-,-,TRBV7-9,TRBJ1-1,TGTGCCAGCAGCCCCACCCGATTAGGACATATGAACACTGAAGCTTTCTTT,CASSPTRLGHMNTEAFF
TRBD2,-,TRBV27,TRBJ2-1,TGTGCCAGCAGTAGCCGGCGGGGGTTACGGAATAAGCAGTTCTTC,CASSSRRGLRNKQFF
TRBD1,-,TRBV10-2,TRBJ2-7,TGCGCCAGCGGCTGGGACAGGGTTTCCCTCGAGCAGTACTTC,CASGWDRVSLEQYF
TRBD1,few,TRBV19,TRBJ1-6,TGTGCCAGTAGTACTTGGACAGGGCGGGGGAATTCACCCCTCCACTTT,CASSTWTGRGNSPLHF
-,once,TRBV6-1,TRBJ1-2,TGTGCCACCTGGGGGGGCCCGGGGTATGGCTACACCTTC,CATWGGPGYGYTF
-,few,TRBV4-1,TRBJ1-5,TGCGCCAGCAGCCACCGACCCTACAGGACAGTTAATCAGCCCCAGCATTTT,CASSHRPYRTVNQPQHF
-,-,TRBV30,TRBJ2-6,TGTGCCTGGACAGTGGGCATCCCCTCTGGGGCCAACGTCCTGACTTTC,CAWTVGIPSGANVLTF
-,once,TRBV2,TRBJ2-3,TGTGCCGGACGCGGGGCGCGGAGAGATACGCAGTATTTT,CAGRGARRDTQYF
-,-,TRBV15,TRBJ2-1,TGTGCCACCAGCGCAGGCTCCTACAATGAGCAGTTCTTC,CATSAGSYNEQFF
-,-,TRBV10-3,TRBJ1-2,TGTGCCATCAGGGGGGAGACAGGTTACGCCTATGGCTACACCTTC,CAIRGETGYAYGYTF
-,once,TRBV27,TRBJ1-2,TGTGCCAGCCGTCCTTTGGGGAGTGAAATCTATGGCTACACCTTC,CASRPLGSEIYGYTF
TRBD2,once,TRBV7-9,TRBJ2-1,TGTGCCAGCAGCTTAGAAAAGCGGGAGGGCCGCGGTGAGCAGTTCTTC,CASSLEKREGRGEQFF
-,-,TRBV10-3,TRBJ2-7,TGTGCCATCAGTGAGGGACAGTTTCCCTACGAGCAGTACTTC,CAISEGQFPYEQYF
-,few,TRBV4-2,TRBJ1-4,TGTGCCAGCAGCCTCCCCCAGGGTGCTAATGAAAAACTGTTTTTT,CASSLPQGANEKLFF
TRBD2,-,TRBV30,TRBJ2-7,TGTGCCTGGAACCAACTAGCGGGAGCCTACGAGCAGTACTTC,CAWNQLAGAYEQYF
TRBD1,-,TRBV5-6,TRBJ1-2,TGTGCCAGCTCGGACAGGTTCTATGGCTACACCTTC,CASSDRFYGYTF
-,-,TRBV7-8,TRBJ2-5,TGTGCCAGCAGCTTAGAGGCCAACGTGCGGGGCCAAGAGACCCAGTACTTC,CASSLEANVRGQETQYF
-,-,TRBV5-1,TRBJ1-1,TGCGCCAGCAGCTTGAGCGGAAGGAACACTGAAGCTTTCTTT,CASSLSGRNTEAFF
-,-,TRBV5-1,TRBJ1-4,TGCGCCAGCAGCTTGGGACCTAACAGTGCAACTAATGAAAAACTGTTTTTT,CASSLGPNSATNEKLFF
-,-,TRBV10-3,TRBJ2-5,TGTGCCATCGGCCAGGGTGGTGAGACCCAGTACTTC,CAIGQGGETQYF
TRBD2,-,TRBV12-5,TRBJ2-7,TGTGCTAGTGGTTTGGTATGGGGGGGAAGCTCCTACGAGCAGTACTTC,CASGLVWGGSSYEQYF
-,-,TRBV14,TRBJ2-1,TGTGCCAGCAGCCAAGATTTTAGCGGCAATGAGCAGTTCTTC,CASSQDFSGNEQFF
TRBD2,-,TRBV11-2,TRBJ2-5,TGTGCCAGCAGCTTCCCCCTAGCGGGGTTCCAAGAGACCCAGTACTTC,CASSFPLAGFQETQYF